The T cell receptor (beta chain) under discussion was sequenced for a study of beta chain features in type 1 diabetes (dated by TCRdb to the late 2010s). Background for the entire study: Mean age, gender distribution, total cell number and subset yield were not different between patients and healthy donors. A total of about 99,000,000 sorted cells were examined across all samples, and RNA yield correlated strongly with the number of cells per subset. The study compared the TCRB repertoires of sorted circulating CD4+ T cell subsets in recently diagnosed type 1 diabetes patients with those in matched healthy donors. Whereas all 30 or so donors provided naive and central memory subsets, regulatory and stem cell-like memory subsets were isolated from just 8 patients and roughly 8 healthy donors. Findings and caveats that apply to the study as a whole: PCR might favor shorter templates, but patient and control samples were amplified and corrected together, so any skew would affect both groups equally. Because cDNA was sequenced instead of genomic DNA, highly expressing activated cells could be over-represented, though the groups showed no difference in activation or CD3 levels. Naive, central memory and regulatory TCRB repertoires appeared more similar among patients than among healthy donors. At VDJ recombination sites, patients with type 1 diabetes made fewer insertions and deleted more nucleotides, a pattern implying thymic rearrangement abnormalities. A moderate but significant shortening of TCRB CDR3 length was observed in type 1 diabetes patients in all four CD4+ subsets. Because small numbers of individuals were included in the HLA sub-analyses, any influence of HLA type on TCRB rearrangement was left unresolved.

A single peripheral blood draw of about 116 mL on average was collected from each donor into heparinised tubes. Using a panel that included CD45RO, CCR7, CD25, CD127, CD95 and CD27, naive, central memory, regulatory and stem cell-like memory CD4+ T cells were sorted on a BD FACSAria II. Purity was above 95% for every sorted population. PBMCs were isolated immediately by Lymphoprep density gradient centrifugation and stained directly without culture. Samples were stained and sorted in pairs, with one healthy donor and one patient per experiment, so that batch effects were minimized. The entire isolated RNA was reverse transcribed using the High Capacity cDNA Reverse Transcription Kit, and thus expressed TCRB transcripts were sequenced. Deep immunoSEQ sequencing was applied to naive, central memory and regulatory T cell samples, giving an average of around 4 million total reads per sample. Sorted cells were lysed in RLT buffer, and RNA was extracted using DNase-treated RNeasy Micro or Mini kits according to cell number. Each cell subset was processed separately to prevent cross-contamination, with patient and healthy donor samples processed together. TCRB sequences were amplified from cDNA with the immunoSEQ multiplex PCR, producing 87-bp fragments spanning the CDR3 region. Sequencing of the amplicons was done on the Illumina HiSeq platform. As for the authors' bioinformatics: PCR bias was computationally corrected using synthetic template baselines, reads within Hamming distance 2 were collapsed, and singletons that could not be merged were discarded. Reads were aligned against IMGT so that V, D and J genes, CDR3 length and insertions or deletions at six rearrangement sites could be assigned. Within each subset, clonotype counts were normalized to the number of sorted cells before true diversity and Gini coefficients were calculated with the tcR R package. The overlap coefficient, calculated on TCRB nucleotide sequences, was used to quantify repertoire sharing. Out-of-frame TCRB sequences from naive cells were analyzed to stand in for the pre-selection repertoire. TCRdb mirrors the immuneACCESS table, restricted to in-frame sequences. Some clones are absent from its copies; in checked studies, under half trace to an unresolved V gene, and the reason for the others is unknown. V and J calls and clone size are as listed in that table; D and trimming were resolved from the DNA. The table for this sample lists hundreds of thousands of clones; about 14% of them were counted only once. The top ten clonotypes cover just under 0.04% of the sample.

To note about this clone: Its antigen is currently not known. Qualities for individual bases were not recorded, and no much larger clone is one base off.

The material sequenced was naive CD4+ T cells from blood. In the paper's terms, the cell subset or site label means: true naive CD4+ T cells. The TCR comes from a young man with type 1 diabetes.

The CDR3: CASSVEGTSGHEQFF. The bases are TGTGCCAGCAGCGTAGAAGGGACTAGCGGCCATGAGCAGTTCTTC. Recombination joined TRBV9 with TRBJ2-1, and 11 junction bases match TRBD2. The cysteine opens and the phenylalanine closes a CDR3 of 15 amino acids. Only the CDR3 portion is preserved as DNA: 45 bases, with reading frame beginning at the first base. CDR1 and CDR2 were assigned from the germline V gene as SGDLS and YYNGEE. Relative to germline, V is missing 0 bases and J is missing 8 bases, with 4 bases of the junction outside any gene match.